This entry is about one TCR beta chain. This clonotype was counted only a few times. Its antigen target is currently unknown. Base qualities are missing; no much larger clone stands one base away. Instrument on record: Illumina NovaSeq 6000. cDNA libraries for TCRalpha and TCRbeta were prepared by 5'RACE using constant-segment primers, with sample barcodes and unique molecular identifiers added. RNA was extracted from every sample with Trizol reagent. Library amplification was performed in two PCR steps, and a second sample barcode and Illumina TruSeq adapters were introduced in the second step. The libraries were sequenced on an Illumina NovaSeq using 2 x 150 bp paired-end reads. Concerning the study's data processing: Demultiplexing of reads and collapsing into UMI-guided consensus sequences were performed with migec v1.2.7. With mixcr v2.1.11, UMI consensuses were aligned to TRA and TRB V and J templates and assembled into clonotypes. A clonotype was counted as expanded or contracted only when both edgeR and NoisET called the clonotype significant, with the noise models trained on biological replicates. For edgeR calls, the cutoffs were a false discovery rate-adjusted p below 0.01 and a log2 fold-change threshold of 1. As an exploratory analysis of dynamics, max-normalized trajectories of the 1000 most abundant clonotypes were examined with PCA combined with hierarchical clustering. Separately sequenced CD4+ and CD8+ repertoires were used to assign a CD4 or CD8 phenotype to each responding clone. The public reads were reanalyzed by TCRdb: fastp trimming at Q25, MiXCR alignment, in-frame beta chains only. Each CDR3 protein gets just one entry, which takes the most common genes and DNA from the rows behind it. V and J calls and clone size were set by TCRdb, not the authors. The sample contains hundreds of thousands of distinct CDR3 sequences, approximately 22% of them found a single time. The ten most abundant clones make up around a fifth of the sample.

Ficoll-Paque density gradient centrifugation was used to isolate PBMCs. Trimming at the junction amounts to 6 bases on V and 2 bases on J, and the germline ends lie 14 bases apart. The CDR3 spans 15 residues, from the cysteine through the phenylalanine. Solely the CDR3 DNA is kept, with 45 bases framed from the first base. According to the germline V gene, CDR1 reads MNHEY and CDR2 reads SVGEGT. The entry originates in a study of T-cell memory formation after mild COVID-19 (dated by TCRdb to the early 2020s). As for the study more broadly: TCR sequence clusters from the two donors were largely donor specific. In a couple of donors, T-cell clones that expanded and contracted after mild COVID-19 were tracked by sequencing TCRalpha and TCRbeta repertoires over time. Two young, previously healthy adult volunteers made up the cohort, one male and one female. The paper's findings and limits, for the study overall: Whether the second-wave clones peaking on day 37 were SARS-CoV-2 specific was not confirmed. Clones contracting from day 15 to 85 had balanced CD4/CD8 phenotypes, while a second wave expanding from day 15 to 37 was biased towards CD4+. Contracting CD4+ clones were found mainly in CM and EM memory subsets, while CD8+ clones were enriched in EMRA. Only a couple of mild cases were covered in the study, and larger cohorts including severe cases with pre-infection samples were considered necessary. Some responding clones were detected in pre-infection memory, suggesting pre-existing cross-reactive memory T cells joined the SARS-CoV-2 response.

The receptor was derived from a man between 18 and 35 years old who had mild COVID-19 (a few samples of this study predate the infection). The sample titles of this study are shuffled in the database, so cell type and time point are left out; the donor was told from shared clones. Specimen: PBMCs or a T cell subset sorted from them (not recorded which). The chain is encoded by TRBV6-2 or TRBV6-3 joined to TRBJ1-5; possibly the D gene is TRBD1, per 5 matching bases. The nucleotide sequence reads as follows: TGTGCCAGCAGCCACGGACAAGGGGGCAATCAGCCCCAGCATTTT. The encoded protein is CASSHGQGGNQPQHF.